This T cell receptor (beta chain) emerged from a study of radiotherapy plus CTLA-4 blockade in lung cancer (dated by TCRdb to about 2018). Regarding the research as a whole: Objective responses occurred in 18% of enrolled patients, and 30% to 35% achieved disease control. On the study overall, not on this receptor specifically: The strongest predictors of response were reported to be early dynamic shifts in blood T cell clones along with a rise in serum interferon-beta following radiation. After treatment with radiotherapy and ipilimumab, TCR clones that originated in tumors expanded in peripheral blood.

V is cut by 2 bases and J by 6 bases, and the space between the germline ends is 10 bases. CDR1 is given as LNHDA and CDR2 as SQIVND, both from the germline V gene (reference sequence). Including the terminal cysteine and phenylalanine, the CDR3 comprises 14 residues. CDR3 DNA only is kept here, 42 bases in frame from base 1. Concerning this clone: Its cognate antigen has yet to be identified. No base quality information exists; no much larger clone differs at one position.

Library prep was done by the immunoSEQ multiplex PCR assay. Held by TCRdb, this immuneACCESS table contains in-frame sequences only and omits some clones. Under half of the omission traces to an unresolved V gene where checked; the cause of the rest is unknown. The sample profile shows 55,000 to 80,000 clones; roughly 77% of them were found once. 4.4% of the sample is taken by the ten largest. In this study, focal radiation therapy paired with CTLA-4 blockade (ipilimumab) was tested in patients who had chemo-refractory metastatic non-small-cell lung cancer. The chain is encoded by TRBV19 joined to TRBJ1-4; perhaps TRBD1 is the D gene, with 6 bases matching. The material sequenced was peripheral blood, taken from a patient treated with radiotherapy plus ipilimumab. This clonotype originated in a human donor with non-small cell lung cancer who had a complete response to radiotherapy plus ipilimumab. The DNA reads TGTGCCAGTAGTATAACAGGGAGGTATGAAAAACTGTTTTTT. Its translation reads: CASSITGRYEKLFF.